This passage covers 5 T cell receptor beta chains from one sample sequenced in a study of blood T cells in healthy people across ages. A second roughly 6 to 12 cycle PCR used barcoded and J-beta primers. MiXCR, run by TCRdb on the 5' RACE reads, gives a single entry per CDR3 protein. The repertoire holds some 930,000 distinct CDR3 sequences, just under 30% seen once, with roughly 10% in the top ten. This same sample was also taken into another study, of T cells of mothers and their children.

Sequencing was done on a sample of blood. These receptors were obtained from a woman aged 35 to 49 in good health.

The chain employs TRBV18 and TRBJ2-3, with unresolved D. The CDR3 covers 12 residues. CDR1 KGHSH and CDR2 LQKENI come from the germline V gene. V lost 5 bases to trimming and J lost 2 bases, with 5 bases between them. The CDR3 here is CASSTNTDTQYF. CDR3 DNA: TGTGCCAGCTCAACCAACACAGATACGCAGTATTTT.

Worth noting for this clonotype: One end of the junction varies from germline; a read error may be responsible. V is TRBV7-2 and J is TRBJ2-7, with 7 bases that match TRBD1. The CDR3 runs to 13 residues. Germline CDR1 SGHTA, CDR2 FQGNSA. This chain's CDR3 is CASTLTGPYELYF. CDR3 in DNA: TGTGCCAGCACCTTGACAGGGCCCTACGAGCTGTACTTC.

The V gene is TRBV5-1, the J gene TRBJ2-7; possibly TRBD1 or TRBD2 for D (5 bases each). With 4 bases removed from V and 7 bases from J, the gap between germline ends came to 18 bases. The CDR3 spans 14 residues. The V gene's germline CDR1 is SGHRS and CDR2 YFSETQ. CDR3 protein: CASSPFGGHNEQYF. DNA for the CDR3: TGCGCCAGCAGCCCATTTGGGGGTCACAATGAGCAGTACTTC. Together with reference TRBV5-1 and TRBJ2-7, the CDR3 gives the full variable domain: KAGVTQTPRYLIKTRGQQVTLSCSPISGHRSVSWYQQTPGQGLQFLFEYFSETQRNKGNFPGRFSGRQFSNSRSEMNVSTLELGDSALYLCASSPFGGHNEQYFGPGTRLTVT.

This clonotype has just a few counts. One end of the junction is discordant with germline, which a read error may explain. This chain joins TRBV10-3 and TRBJ2-7, with 7 bases aligning to TRBD1. The V gene's germline CDR1 is ENHRY and CDR2 SYGVKD. The CDR3 length is 15 residues. CDR3 sequence: CTITSETGRRDEQYF. DNA for the CDR3: TGTACCATCACCTCCGAGACAGGGCGTCGGGACGAGCAGTACTTC.

This clonotype was seen more than once but under ten times. Compared with germline, one end of the junction differs, possibly owing to a read error. This chain links TRBV20-1 with TRBJ1-6; D unresolved. Germline loops: CDR1 DFQATT, CDR2 SNEGSKA (reference sequence). The length of the CDR3 is 15 residues. CDR3 residues: CSARDVRSYNSPLHF. In DNA form, the CDR3 reads TGCAGTGCTAGAGATGTGCGCTCCTATAATTCGCCCCTCCACTTT.